This T cell receptor (beta chain) was documented in a study of T cell responses to AZD1222 COVID-19 vaccine (dated by TCRdb to the early 2020s). About the full investigation: TCR sequencing covered about 230 trial participants: 200 to 220 given two doses of AZD1222 and 26 given two doses of MenACWY control vaccine. Enrollment into the trials was organized by age into subgroups of 18-55, 56-69 and 70-plus years, and those subgroups contained approximately 150, 30 and 60 TCR-sequenced participants, respectively.

Worth noting for this clone: Its specific antigen is unknown. Qualities for individual bases were not recorded, and no much larger clone is one base off.

What the research found in general, with its limitations: The vaccine-associated CD4 TCRs covered the entire spike protein, and the dominant responses fell in regions 160-218 and 743-854. Reportedly, almost half of the unique spike-specific TCRs recognized epitopes lying outside the regions that are mutated in the B.1.351 and B.1.1.7 variants. After two AZD1222 doses, both the breadth and the depth of spike-specific TCRs were significantly higher than at day 0 and than in MenACWY recipients. Participants were mostly white British, with more females than males. The authors suggested clonal diversity may have been underestimated. No day 14 peak-response samples were available, so repertoires were characterized only after the peak T cell response. In the small 56-69-year group, the increase in depth fell short of significance, most likely because of low power. Conclusions about previously exposed vaccinees are limited because only six or seven AZD1222 recipients were SARS-CoV-2 seropositive at baseline.

The CDR3 regions of human TCRbeta chains were subjected to immunosequencing. In the authors' own workflow: Repertoire TCRs were checked for matches against a reference library of SARS-CoV-2-specific TCRs that had been generated using the MIRA antigen-specificity platform. Breadth was defined as the fraction of unique TCRs that were SARS-CoV-2-associated. Depth was defined as the fraction of total T cells that were SARS-CoV-2-associated. Using the MIRA data, each spike-specific TCR was mapped to the spike region that the TCR reacts to and placed in a CD4 or CD8 class. Log10-transformed breadth and depth values were compared by one-way ANOVA with Sidak's multiple comparisons tests. The source is immuneACCESS, and TCRdb retained only in-frame sequences with V and J called. Part of the clones is not carried over; for the studies checked, unresolved V genes explain less than half of this, and the remainder is unexplained. That table gives V, J and clone size, and the DNA gave D and trimming. The sample table records fewer than 250,000 clones; approximately 94% of these occur just once. Roughly 1% of the sample is in the top ten clones.

Spanning cysteine to phenylalanine, the CDR3 consists of 16 amino acids. Solely the CDR3 DNA is kept, with 48 bases framed from the first base. According to the germline V gene, CDR1 reads MNHEY and CDR2 reads SVGAGI. V has 3 bases trimmed and J has 2 bases trimmed; junction bases matching no gene number 5. Read against the paper, the sample's time point label means: baseline before first vaccination. Reading the label with the study, this specimen's treatment or condition is: meningococcal conjugate vaccine given as trial control. The vaccinee samples were drawn from two UK trials, COV001 and COV002, one of which was a single-blind randomized controlled phase 2/3 trial testing AZD1222 (ChAdOx1 nCoV-19) in healthy adults. Trial participant PBMC samples were collected at day 0 and day 28 after the second dose for TCRbeta chain sequencing.

This specimen was peripheral blood, taken on day 0 of MenACWY control vaccination. The clonotype originates from an adult in good health. The chain employs TRBV6-5 and TRBJ2-1, with 9 middle bases fitting TRBD1. The CDR3 in this case is CASSYGWDRAYNEQFF. Read as DNA, the sequence is TGTGCCAGCAGTTATGGGTGGGACAGGGCCTACAATGAGCAGTTCTTC.